The rows below give T cell receptor beta chains drawn from one sample of a study of T cell responses to AZD1222 COVID-19 vaccine. Sequencing used immunoSEQ multiplex PCR; TCRdb keeps in-frame clones, though not all of them. Counted here are 150,000 to 160,000 clones, about nine tenths occurring once; the ten biggest clones make up over 1.5%. Sequencing was performed on peripheral blood, taken on day 0 of AZD1222 vaccination. These receptors all stem from an adult in good health. CDR3s include the opening cysteine and the closing phenylalanine or tryptophan. The order of the fields is J gene, V gene, D gene, clone size, CDR3 protein, CDR3 DNA. The D gene is left open where the match is weak. Some rows mark clone size as missing; the rest say once, few, many or name a class of expanded clone.

>TRBJ2-3|TRBV30|TRBD2|.
CAWSSDGRSTDTQYF
TGTGCCTGGAGTTCTGACGGGAGGAGCACAGATACGCAGTATTTT
>TRBJ2-7|TRBV6-1|.|.
CASSEYPSTVYYEQYF
TGTGCCAGCAGTGAATACCCCTCAACAGTCTACTACGAGCAGTACTTC
>TRBJ2-7|TRBV6-5|.|.
CASRPGLAYEQYF
TGTGCCAGCAGACCGGGACTCGCCTACGAGCAGTACTTC
>TRBJ1-2|TRBV27|.|.
CASSFTQDGFGYTF
TGTGCCAGCAGTTTCACCCAGGACGGCTTTGGCTACACCTTC
>TRBJ2-5|TRBV9|TRBD2|.
CASSERLAGQSGTQYF
TGTGCCAGCAGCGAACGACTAGCGGGCCAATCAGGGACCCAGTACTTC
>TRBJ1-3|TRBV19|TRBD1|.
CASSVLDRAGNTIYF
TGTGCCAGTAGTGTCTTGGACAGGGCGGGAAACACCATATATTTT
>TRBJ2-7|TRBV15|.|.
CATSRVDSYEQYF
TGTGCCACCTCTCGGGTAGACTCCTACGAGCAGTACTTC
>TRBJ1-5|TRBV6-5|.|.
CASSYSSVQPQHF
TGTGCCAGCAGTTACTCGTCGGTGCAGCCCCAGCATTTT
>TRBJ2-1|TRBV25-1|.|.
CASSSGSYNEQFF
TGTGCCAGCAGCTCAGGATCCTACAATGAGCAGTTCTTC
>TRBJ2-1|TRBV3-1/TRBV3-2|TRBD2|.
CASSQLAGGPDEQFF
TGTGCCAGCAGCCAACTAGCGGGAGGGCCGGATGAGCAGTTCTTC
>TRBJ2-3|TRBV7-6|.|.
CASSLAFSPPTDTQYF
TGTGCCAGCAGCTTAGCTTTTAGCCCCCCCACAGATACGCAGTATTTT
>TRBJ1-4|TRBV5-1|TRBD1|.
CASSFDRGGEKLFF
TGCGCCAGCAGCTTCGACAGGGGTGGTGAAAAACTGTTTTTT
>TRBJ1-1|TRBV6-5|TRBD1|.
CASSRTGVNTEAFF
TGTGCCAGCAGTCGGACAGGGGTGAACACTGAAGCTTTCTTT
>TRBJ1-1|TRBV18|.|.
CASSPPVYTEAFF
TGTGCCAGCTCACCACCGGTGTACACTGAAGCTTTCTTT
>TRBJ2-3|TRBV10-3|TRBD2|once
CAISESYGGDTQYF
TGTGCCATCAGTGAGTCGTACGGGGGGGATACGCAGTATTTT
>TRBJ2-7|TRBV27|TRBD2|.
CASSSGTSGSFKEQYF
TGTGCCAGCAGTTCCGGGACTAGCGGGAGTTTCAAGGAGCAGTACTTC
>TRBJ2-1|TRBV9|TRBD2|once
CASSGPSGSSYNEQFF
TGTGCCAGCAGCGGGCCTAGCGGGAGCTCCTACAATGAGCAGTTCTTC
>TRBJ2-7|TRBV3-1/TRBV3-2|TRBD2|.
CASSQHSGRSYEQYF
TGTGCCAGCAGCCAACATAGCGGGAGGTCCTACGAGCAGTACTTC
>TRBJ2-3|TRBV27|TRBD2|.
CASRGTPGGGTDTQYF
TGTGCCAGCAGGGGGACGCCTGGGGGGGGCACAGATACGCAGTATTTT
>TRBJ1-2|TRBV5-4|.|.
CASSSDRMYGYTF
TGTGCCAGCAGTTCCGACAGGATGTATGGCTACACCTTC
>TRBJ2-3|TRBV4-2|TRBD2|once
CASSQDLAGGPDTQYF
TGTGCCAGCAGCCAAGACCTAGCGGGAGGGCCAGATACGCAGTATTTT
>TRBJ1-5|TRBV7-8|TRBD1|.
CASSKTGPGQPQHF
TGTGCCAGCAGCAAGACAGGGCCAGGTCAGCCCCAGCATTTT
>TRBJ1-5|TRBV3-1/TRBV3-2|.|.
CASSQGSVGINQPQHF
TGTGCCAGCAGCCAGGGTTCGGTGGGGATCAATCAGCCCCAGCATTTT
>TRBJ1-2|TRBV29-1|.|.
CSGSRVSGYTF
TGCAGCGGGTCCCGGGTGAGTGGCTACACCTTC
>TRBJ1-5|TRBV4-1|.|.
CASSPEIRQQPQHF
TGCGCCAGCAGCCCCGAAATTAGACAGCAGCCCCAGCATTTT
>TRBJ2-7|TRBV6-5|.|.
CASTQGNEQYF
TGTGCCAGCACGCAGGGCAACGAGCAGTACTTC
>TRBJ1-2|TRBV2|TRBD1|.
CASSGDSTLGGYTF
TGTGCCAGCAGCGGGGACAGCACCCTTGGCGGCTACACCTTC
>TRBJ2-1|TRBV7-3|.|.
CASSSTGIEQFF
TGTGCCAGCAGCTCTACAGGGATTGAGCAGTTCTTC
>TRBJ2-3|TRBV27|TRBD2|.
CASSPLRTSGRAEDTQYF
TGTGCCAGCAGTCCTCTGAGGACTAGCGGGAGGGCCGAAGATACGCAGTATTTT
>TRBJ2-1|TRBV18|.|.
CASSPNSVGGSHNEQFF
TGTGCCAGCTCACCAAATTCAGTAGGAGGGAGTCACAATGAGCAGTTCTTC
>TRBJ2-7|TRBV5-4|.|.
CASSPTTQSPYEQYF
TGTGCCAGCAGCCCTACGACACAGTCTCCCTACGAGCAGTACTTC
>TRBJ1-2|TRBV18|.|.
CASSPPDIKGGYTF
TGTGCCAGCTCACCACCTGATATCAAGGGTGGCTACACCTTC
>TRBJ1-2|TRBV6-5|.|.
CASRRGQDGYTF
TGTGCCAGCAGACGGGGGCAGGATGGCTACACCTTC
>TRBJ2-5|TRBV6-2/TRBV6-3|TRBD1|.
CASSIRTGQETQYF
TGTGCCAGCAGTATTAGGACAGGCCAAGAGACCCAGTACTTC
>TRBJ2-2|TRBV7-9|.|.
CASSRPDSPGELFF
TGTGCCAGCAGCCGGCCCGACTCGCCCGGGGAGCTGTTTTTT
>TRBJ1-4|TRBV15|.|.
CATSIGATEEKLFF
TGTGCCACCAGCATCGGGGCCACGGAGGAAAAACTGTTTTTT
>TRBJ1-2|TRBV5-1|TRBD1|.
CASSLDGPTGVNGYTF
TGCGCCAGCAGCTTGGATGGTCCCACAGGGGTGAATGGCTACACCTTC
>TRBJ2-5|TRBV7-6|.|.
CASSFLLPDSAVPGTQYF
TGTGCCAGCAGCTTCCTGCTACCGGACAGCGCCGTCCCAGGGACCCAGTACTTC
>TRBJ2-1|TRBV27|.|.
CASSLIGSEQFF
TGTGCCAGCAGTTTGATCGGGAGTGAGCAGTTCTTC
>TRBJ2-1|TRBV6-2/TRBV6-3|TRBD2|.
CASSTPGLAGGGYNEQFF
TGTGCCAGCAGTACCCCGGGACTAGCGGGAGGTGGGTACAATGAGCAGTTCTTC
>TRBJ2-2|TRBV5-4|TRBD2|.
CASSLGTSGRELFF
TGTGCCAGCAGCCTCGGGACTAGCGGGAGGGAGCTGTTTTTT
>TRBJ2-3|TRBV5-1|TRBD2|.
CASSFRPLAETSTDTQYF
TGCGCCAGCAGCTTCCGGCCTCTAGCGGAAACTAGCACAGATACGCAGTATTTT
>TRBJ1-2|TRBV3-1/TRBV3-2|TRBD1|.
CASSQRTGYGYTF
TGTGCCAGCAGCCAAAGGACAGGCTATGGCTACACCTTC
>TRBJ1-1|TRBV5-6|.|.
CASSLRGITEAFF
TGTGCCAGCAGCTTAAGGGGGATCACTGAAGCTTTCTTT
>TRBJ1-4|TRBV4-3|TRBD1|few
CASSQTRGATNEKLFF
TGCGCCAGCAGCCAGACCAGGGGGGCAACTAATGAAAAACTGTTTTTT
>TRBJ1-1|TRBV11-2|.|.
CASSLAGVGGTEAFF
TGTGCCAGCAGCTTAGCTGGGGTTGGCGGCACTGAAGCTTTCTTT
>TRBJ1-2|TRBV27|.|.
CASSPGTVYGYTF
TGTGCCAGCAGCCCGGGGACGGTCTATGGCTACACCTTC
>TRBJ2-7|TRBV5-4|.|few
CASSLERGQLYEQYF
TGTGCCAGCAGCTTAGAAAGAGGACAGCTGTACGAGCAGTACTTC
>TRBJ1-2|TRBV5-4|.|.
CASSLTREGYYGYTF
TGTGCCAGCAGCTTGACCAGGGAGGGGTACTATGGCTACACCTTC
>TRBJ2-2|TRBV7-2|.|.
CASSLKNTGELFF
TGTGCCAGCAGCTTAAAGAACACCGGGGAGCTGTTTTTT